The clone carrying this T cell receptor beta chain came up many times. Its specificity is unknown. This entry comes from a study of T cells after yellow fever vaccination. Across the whole study: For low cell numbers, libraries were made with SMART-Seq v4 Ultra Low Input. Findings and limits, study-wide: The booster saw the reappearance of most primary-vaccination clones (about 95% CD4, almost 90% CD8). Peaking faster, on day 5 versus 15, the secondary response was nonetheless weaker.

For TCR, cDNA came from 5'RACE template switching, which added a universal primer site and UMIs. TCRdb recomputed calls from the 5' RACE reads with MiXCR, one row per CDR3 protein. The data contain 250,000 or so distinct CDR3 sequences, about 3.7% of them singletons. Trimming took off 6 bases at V and 3 bases at J, with 9 bases between the two ends. The CDR3 totals 12 residues. CDR1 and CDR2 (germline): SNHLY, FYNNEI. This sequence was found in a man aged 18 to 35 who received the YFV17D yellow fever vaccine. V is TRBV2 and J is TRBJ2-7; no reliable D call. Sequenced here: PBMCs, sampled 15 days after the yellow fever booster vaccination. DNA of the CDR3: TGTGCCAGCAGCCAAGACATCTACGAGCAGTACTTC. Its protein product is CASSQDIYEQYF.